This T cell receptor (beta chain) originates from a study of OX40 agonist ivuxolimab in advanced cancers. Study-wide context: Ivuxolimab was a fully human IgG2 agonistic monoclonal antibody targeting the costimulatory receptor OX40 (CD134). Intravenous ivuxolimab was administered to patients every 2 weeks at six dose levels: 0.01, 0.1, 0.3, 1.5, 3 and 10 mg/kg. Of the roughly 53 patients in dose escalation, about 20 had hepatocellular carcinoma, approximately 15 had melanoma, 9 had renal cell carcinoma and 9 had head and neck cancer. A male proportion of 82.7% and a mean age of 60 years, ranging from 23 to 79, were recorded for the dose-escalation cohort. Prior anti-PD-1, anti-PD-L1 or anti-CTLA-4 therapy was permitted, and approximately 40% of dose-escalation patients had received checkpoint inhibitors. Partial responses were achieved by three dose-escalation patients, of whom one had hepatocellular carcinoma and two had cutaneous melanoma. Peripheral TCRbeta sequencing was intended to test whether TCR sequence diversity was altered and clonal T-cell expansion was caused by ivuxolimab. The paper reports the monotherapy dose-escalation portion (N of about 50 patients) of the phase I ivuxolimab trial.

Concerning this clone: Its antigen remains undetermined. No base quality information exists; no much larger clone differs at one position.

Patients with autoimmune disease history or receiving systemic immunosuppression were excluded from the trial. Peripheral blood for TCR sequencing was drawn from every dose cohort at baseline, at cycle 4 day 1 and at cycle 7 day 1. The samples were taken from a phase I, first-in-human, multicenter, open-label dose-escalation trial of ivuxolimab. The trial enrolled adults with locally advanced or metastatic head and neck squamous cell, hepatocellular, melanoma or renal cell carcinoma. CD4+ and CD8+ T cells were sorted separately from peripheral blood before TCR sequencing. To sequence the TCRbeta CDR3 region, genomic DNA was isolated from the sorted cells. The immunoSEQ Assay was used to sequence the TCRbeta CDR3 regions. In TCRdb, the immuneACCESS table is reduced to in-frame sequences with V and J assigned. These tables do not hold every clone; where another copy was compared, an unresolved V gene accounts for under half, and the others remain unexplained. Present in this sample are tens of thousands of clones, roughly nine tenths of which were seen just once. 0.3% to 0.35% of the sample is in the top ten clones.

From a lookup of the germline V gene, CDR1 and CDR2 are LGHNT and FRNRAP. There are 16 amino acids in the CDR3, from cysteine to phenylalanine inclusive. Of the read, only the CDR3 DNA is kept; its 48 bases are in frame from base 1. For this chain, trimming is 4 bases at the V end and 3 bases at the J end, and the number of junction bases without a gene match is 10. Study-level results and caveats: The antigen specificity of the clonally expanded peripheral T cells was not determined. Clonal expansion of both CD4+ and CD8+ blood T cells was observed from baseline to week 6 at doses 0.1 to 3.0 mg/kg. After ivuxolimab, more expanded clones were found on average in CD8+ T cells than in CD4+ T cells. In the 0.1-3.0 mg/kg groups, partial responders were among the patients with the lowest normalized peripheral clonal expansion, particularly in CD8+ T cells. Low levels of normalized T-cell clonal expansion were also shown by some nonresponding patients.

This clonotype was obtained from an adult with an advanced solid tumor such as melanoma, head and neck, liver or kidney cancer. Source: CD4+ or CD8+ T cells sorted from blood, taken in a trial of the OX40 agonist ivuxolimab. The receptor chain draws on TRBV12-5 and TRBJ2-5; 8 bases in the middle match TRBD1. DNA sequence: TGTGCTAGTGGTTCGCCGACAGGGGTAGACGAAGAGACCCAGTACTTC. Its amino acids are CASGSPTGVDEETQYF.